Sequencing of this T cell receptor (beta chain) was carried out in a study of blood T cell repertoires in COVID-19. Across the whole study: From the United States, Italy and Spain came samples of acute and convalescent COVID-19. Sample material is recorded as cDNA or gDNA derived from T cells, B-cell-depleted T cells, or PBMCs.

How the authors handled the data: Amplification of reference gene primers provided the estimated nucleated cell counts. Using immunoSEQ multiplex PCR, the repertoire was profiled, and TCRdb retains in-frame clones only, with some absent. That table supplies the V and J calls and clone size; D and trimming were determined from the DNA. The table has approximately 220,000 clones, 86% seen once. Living in about 25 US areas, the participants were between roughly 18 and 95 years of age. The junction had 18 bases not matched to a gene; V was cut back by 8 bases and J by 4 bases. Germline loops: CDR1 LNHDA, CDR2 SQIVND (reference sequence). CDR3 length equals 18 residues.

Sequences were obtained from PBMCs or T cells enriched from blood (not recorded which). The sequence was obtained from a woman aged 40 to 50 with acute COVID-19. The J gene is TRBJ2-1, the V gene TRBV19; 9 bases match TRBD1. CDR3 protein: CASRAPGTGIDGYNEQFF. CDR3 DNA sequence: TGTGCCAGTCGGGCCCCCGGGACAGGGATAGATGGGTACAATGAGCAGTTCTTC.